This T cell receptor (beta chain) is from a study of blood T cell repertoires in COVID-19. As for the study in general: COVID-19 samples, acute and convalescent, were from the United States, Italy and Spain. Sources were T cells, B-cell-depleted T cells, or PBMCs; the material itself was cDNA or gDNA.

In the study's own analysis: Amplification with reference gene primers provided the estimates of nucleated cell counts. Profiling relied on immunoSEQ multiplex PCR, and the TCRdb table lists in-frame clones only, not all of them. That table supplies the V and J calls and clone size; D and trimming were determined from the DNA. The sample has 200,000 or so clones; approximately 84% are singletons. This CDR3 region has 14 residues. Trimming left V 0 bases short and J 2 bases short, with 7 bases between. CDR1 and CDR2 (germline): SGHDN, FVKESK. V gene TRBV14 combines with J gene TRBJ1-2; D remains ambiguous. The sequence was obtained from a woman between 70 and 85 years old with active or convalescent COVID-19. Sequenced: peripheral blood. The chain's CDR3 is CASSQDQRNYGYTF. CDR3 in DNA: TGTGCCAGCAGCCAAGACCAGAGGAACTATGGCTACACCTTC.